This section outlines one TCR beta chain sequence together with its context. The sample belongs to a study of blood T cell repertoires in COVID-19. After removal of 8 bases from V and 4 bases from J, the junction contained 8 bases not matched to a gene. Germline V gene lookup returns CDR1 MDHEN and CDR2 SYDVKM. This CDR3 spans 15 amino acids. Clones were read by immunoSEQ multiplex PCR, and TCRdb kept only the in-frame ones, dropping some. This table has hundreds of thousands of clones, about 85% appearing once. The sequenced sample consisted of PBMCs or T cells enriched from blood (not recorded which). The TCR was taken from a woman aged 18-29 years with acute COVID-19. The rearrangement joins TRBV28 to TRBJ1-2; 12 nucleotides agree with TRBD1. The CDR3 loop reads CASETGTGGAYGYTF. DNA for the CDR3: TGTGCCAGCGAAACGGGGACAGGGGGCGCCTATGGCTACACCTTC.